This T cell receptor (beta chain) was captured in a study of regulatory T cells in long-lasting Graves disease. Study-wide points: Persistent cases favored TRBV28, TRBJ1-2 and TRBJ2-5.

This clonotype was recorded many times. Its specificity is not known. Specified time point: newly diagnosed GD, antithyroid drugs for less than 3 months. The TCR library used RNA extracted from PBMCs. Through Arm-PCR of CDR3 regions and iRepertoire HTBI primers, TCR beta libraries were built. One entry per CDR3 protein results from TCRdb running MiXCR on the multiplex PCR reads. The table records roughly 320,000 distinct CDR3 sequences, over 15% of them present only once. The V end was cut by 8 bases, the J end by 6 bases, with 14 bases between. The CDR3 consists of 13 residues. CDR1 and CDR2 from the germline V gene are SNHLY and FYNNEI. This sample was shared with a second study, whose subject was T cells in Graves' hyperthyroidism and ophthalmopathy.

The clonotype comes from a man aged 35 to 55 with Graves disease. The genes are TRBV2 and TRBJ1-5; no definite D call. The sequences come from peripheral blood mononuclear cells (PBMCs), collected at new diagnosis, from a patient treated with antithyroid drugs. CDR3: CASSFGEGQPQHF. CDR3 coding DNA: TGTGCCAGCTCCTTCGGGGAGGGTCAGCCCCAGCATTTT.